The 28 T cell receptor beta chains given below trace back to one sample, sequenced in a study of tissue T cells after allogeneic stem cell transplantation. This sample's time point: mouse harvest day 14 after allogeneic transplant. Tail vein injection delivered 10^7 T-cell-depleted bone marrow cells and 10^6 splenic CD5+ T cells. Method: immunoSEQ multiplex PCR; TCRdb's copy keeps in-frame clones and lacks some. The sample contains over 7,500 clones, 30% to 35% of which appear only once. The specimen was skin. The receptors originated from a female BALB/c mouse given C57BL/6 T cells with graft-versus-host disease after an allogeneic hematopoietic cell transplant.

Of note for this clone: Here the gene names and germline are mouse. The read ends 1 residue early relative to the CDR3; the germline J gene fills the gap. The chain couples TRBV2 to TRBJ2-4; TRBD2 aligns across 7 bases. Germline CDR1 and CDR2: LGHNA and YSYQKL. Losses at the gene ends were 0 bases for V and 1 base for J; bases not matched to a gene: 1. The CDR3 extends over 15 amino acids. CDR3 amino acids: CASSQEGGGQNTLYF. The CDR3 DNA, read in part, is TGTGCCAGCAGCCAAGAGGGGGGGGGTCAAAACACCTTGTAC. Full variable domain (remainder filled in from reference TRBV2 and TRBJ2-4): DPKIIQKPKYLVAVTGSEKILICEQYLGHNAMYWYRQSAKKPLEFMFSYSYQKLMDNQTASSRFQPQSSKKNHLDLQITALKPDDSATYFCASSQEGGGQNTLYFGAGTRLSVL.

Comments on this clone: Gene names are mouse gene names. The CDR3 extends 1 residue past the end of the read, so its final part is completed from the germline J gene. The chain has TRBV12-2 and TRBJ2-5; 12 positions agree with TRBD2. The length of the CDR3 is 17 residues. Germline V gives CDR1 SGHLS, CDR2 HYDKME. The J segment lost 4 bases and the V segment lost 0 bases, leaving 7 bases of the junction unmatched. Partial CDR3 DNA: TGTGCCAGCTCTCTCATGGACTGGGGGGGTCTTGAAGACACCCAGTAC. This encodes CASSLMDWGGLEDTQY. The whole CDR3 protein reads CASSLMDWGGLEDTQYF. The full variable domain, rest sourced from reference TRBV12-2 and TRBJ2-5, is NSGVVQSPRYIIKGKGERSILKCIPISGHLSVAWYQQTQGQELKFFIQHYDKMERDKGNLPSRFSVQQFDDYHSEMNMSALELEDSAVYFCASSLMDWGGLEDTQYFGPGTRLLVL.

A note on this clone: Germline and genes: mouse. The missing CDR3 end, 1 residue past where the read stops, is filled in from the germline J gene. The chain combines TRBV3 with TRBJ2-2; 8 nucleotides agree with TRBD2. Unmatched junction bases numbered 5, after V lost 5 bases and J lost 0 bases. In germline, CDR1 is SNHLY, CDR2 FYNGKV (reference sequence). The CDR3 runs to 16 residues. Incomplete CDR3 DNA: TGTGCCAGCAGCCGAAGGGGGGGCGCAAACACCGGGCAGCTCTAC. Residues: CASSRRGGANTGQLY. The CDR3 reads in full as CASSRRGGANTGQLYF.

This clone was counted once. Genes and germline come from the mouse. The read ends 1 residue before the CDR3 terminus; that terminus is restored from the germline J gene. This sequence joins TRBV26 and TRBJ1-2, with D perhaps TRBD1 (6 bases). This CDR3 comprises 13 residues. Germline V gene data show CDR1 as KGHPV and CDR2 as FQNQEV (reference sequence). V dropped 2 bases and J dropped 4 bases, with 8 bases sitting between them. The CDR3 protein is CASSLQGLSDYTF. The part of the CDR3 DNA that was read is TGTGCCAGCAGTCTGCAGGGGCTCTCCGACTACACC.

This clone was seen a single time. Gene and germline names: mouse. The observed sequence ends 1 residue before the CDR3 terminus, with the missing tail filled in from the germline J gene. The rearrangement links TRBV13-3 to TRBJ1-2; 10 nucleotides match TRBD1. CDR1 is NNHDY, CDR2 SYVADS, per germline. There are 14 residues in the CDR3. J lost 3 bases, V lost 4 bases, and 3 bases had no gene match. The CDR3 here is CASSRDRGHSDYTF. The sequenced CDR3 bases are TGTGCCAGCAGTCGGGACAGGGGTCACTCCGACTACACC.

Note on this clone: The genes are named according to mouse. From the germline J gene comes the end of the CDR3, since the read stops 1 residue before it. V is TRBV16 and J is TRBJ1-1; D is ambiguous. CDR1 is SGHSA, CDR2 FRNQAP, per germline. Trimming took off 6 bases at V and 0 bases at J, with 5 bases between the two ends. This CDR3 is 12 amino acids long. Incomplete CDR3 DNA: TGTGCAAGCAGTGGACAGAACACAGAAGTCTTC. Amino acids: CASSGQNTEVF. The whole CDR3 protein is CASSGQNTEVFF.

Comment on this clone: The listed genes are named as in mouse. The CDR3 reads CASSPDSSYNSPLYF. The part of the CDR3 DNA that was read is TGTGCCAGCAGCCCCGACAGTTCCTATAATTCGCCCCTCTAC. V usage is TRBV26 and J usage is TRBJ1-6; the D gene is possibly TRBD1 (5 bases). The read terminates 1 residue ahead of where the CDR3 ends, so the germline J gene completes it. TRBJ1-6 is identified as an open reading frame with a role that is uncertain. Germline V CDR1 and CDR2: KGHPV, FQNQEV (reference sequence). The V end lost 6 bases, the J end lost 0 bases, and 9 bases lay between the germline ends. This CDR3 contains 15 residues.

For this clone: These gene names are mouse names. The CDR3 end falls 1 residue outside the read, so it is completed with the germline J gene. The chain uses TRBV15 and TRBJ2-7; maybe TRBD1 (5 bases). The germline CDR1 and CDR2 sequences are SGHND and FRSKSL. V lost 6 bases to trimming and J lost 0 bases, with 6 bases between them. CDR3 length: 12 amino acids. The CDR3 sequence: CASSDSSYEQYF. The covered CDR3 bases are TGTGCCAGCAGCGACAGCTCCTATGAACAGTAC.

Points on this clone: Genes and germline are mouse. Read coverage stops 1 residue before the CDR3 terminus; the germline J gene supplies the remainder. This sample also contains other DNA sequences that code for the same CDR3. The chain has TRBV26 and TRBJ2-7; 8 bases fit TRBD1. The germline V gene has CDR1 KGHPV and CDR2 FQNQEV (reference sequence). The CDR3 has 13 residues. The V gene end was trimmed by 2 bases and the J gene end by 5 bases; junction bases not matched to a gene: 2. CDR3 in amino acids: CASSLGQGDEQYF. The DNA read from the CDR3 is TGTGCCAGCAGTCTGGGACAGGGTGATGAACAGTAC.

This clone is large in the sample. Mouse gene names apply. Sequencing ends 1 residue short of the CDR3 end; the germline J gene provides the rest. J is TRBJ2-3 and V is TRBV13-2; the D gene could be TRBD1 or TRBD2 (5 bases each). Trimming stripped 5 bases from V and 0 bases from J, with 16 bases between. CDR1 and CDR2 from the germline V gene are NNHNN and SYGAGS (reference sequence). This CDR3 contains 16 residues. Incomplete CDR3 DNA: TGTGCCAGCGGGGGGCGGCCCGGGTATAGTGCAGAAACGCTGTAT. As protein: CASGGRPGYSAETLY. The CDR3 in full is CASGGRPGYSAETLYF.

Concerning this clone: The gene names given are mouse names. The read ends 1 residue early relative to the CDR3; the germline J gene fills the gap. The chain employs TRBV26 and TRBJ1-4, with D uncertain. V lost 2 bases and J lost 0, with 7 bases in between. The germline V gene encodes CDR1 KGHPV and CDR2 FQNQEV (reference sequence). The CDR3 loop spans 15 amino acids. The CDR3 loop is CASSLGAVSNERLFF. The CDR3 bases that were read are TGTGCCAGCAGTCTGGGTGCGGTTTCCAACGAAAGATTATTT.

A word on this clone: Genes here carry mouse names. The read stops 1 residue short of the end of the CDR3; the missing end is completed from the germline J gene. This chain uses TRBV16 with TRBJ2-2; 10 nucleotides match TRBD1. CDR3 length: 13 amino acids. CDR1 and CDR2 (germline): SGHSA, FRNQAP. With V trimmed by 9 bases and J by 3 bases, 1 base remained unmatched. CDR3 DNA, as far as it was read: TGTGCAAGTGGGACAGGGGACACCGGGCAGCTCTAC. Translation gives CASGTGDTGQLY. Given in full, the CDR3 is CASGTGDTGQLYF.

As concerns this clone: Germline and genes here are mouse. The observed sequence ends 1 residue before the CDR3 terminus, with the missing tail filled in from the germline J gene. The V call is TRBV12-1, the J call TRBJ2-5; 10 positions match TRBD2. The CDR3 spans 14 residues. The germline gives CDR1 SGHSN, CDR2 HYEKVE. Germline trimming cut 2 bases from V and 6 bases from J; bases unmatched to any gene: 4. The CDR3 reads CASSPDWGADTQYF. Incomplete CDR3 DNA: TGTGCCAGCTCTCCAGACTGGGGGGCGGACACCCAGTAC.

This clone was detected a few times. Germline and genes: mouse. Read data end 1 residue before the CDR3 end; the end is taken from the germline J gene. The rearrangement joins TRBV16 to TRBJ2-2, with D perhaps matching TRBD1 or TRBD2 (5 bases each). Trimming took off 2 bases at V and 3 bases at J, with 10 bases between the two ends. Per the germline V gene, CDR1 is SGHSA and CDR2 is FRNQAP. The CDR3 extends over 15 amino acids. The CDR3 sequence: CASSLLGGDTGQLYF. Partial CDR3 DNA: TGTGCAAGCAGCTTACTGGGAGGGGACACCGGGCAGCTCTAC.

This clone has a handful of counts. The gene names here belong to mouse. The chain's CDR3 is CASSLDWGSAETLYF. The part of the CDR3 DNA that was read is TGTGCCAGCTCTCTAGACTGGGGAAGTGCAGAAACGCTGTAT. This rearrangement joins TRBV12-1 to TRBJ2-3; TRBD2 matches 8 bases. The read gets to within 1 residue of the CDR3 end, and the germline J gene fills in the rest. The germline V gene encodes CDR1 SGHSN and CDR2 HYEKVE. The CDR3 contains 15 residues. V dropped 1 base and J dropped 0; count of bases not matched to a gene: 2.

In regard to this clone: Genes and germline are mouse. The DNA ends 1 residue before the CDR3 does, and the rest of the CDR3 is filled in from the germline J gene. The chain has TRBV3 and TRBJ1-3; no reliable D call. The CDR3 has 13 residues. V was shortened by 5 bases and J by 0 bases, with 5 bases between the two germline ends. The germline V gene has CDR1 SNHLY and CDR2 FYNGKV (reference sequence). The DNA read from the CDR3 is TGTGCCAGCAGCCAGGATTCTGGAAATACGCTCTAT. This sequence encodes CASSQDSGNTLY. The CDR3, in full, reads CASSQDSGNTLYF.

A remark on this clone: Here the gene names and germline are mouse. The read halts 1 residue ahead of the CDR3 end, with the missing end drawn from the germline J gene. The J gene is TRBJ2-3, the V gene TRBV19; 9 bases agree with TRBD2. This CDR3 has 15 amino acids. Trimming removed 4 bases from V and 1 base from J; junction bases left unmatched: 4. CDR1 and CDR2 (germline): FNHDT, SITEND (reference sequence). CDR3 DNA, as far as it was read: TGTGCCAGCAGTCGACTGGGGGAGGGTGCAGAAACGCTGTAT. It codes for CASSRLGEGAETLY. The entire CDR3 reads CASSRLGEGAETLYF.

A note on this clone: Any gene name here is a mouse gene name. The read ends 1 residue early relative to the CDR3; the germline J gene fills the gap. V is TRBV26 and J is TRBJ2-5; D unresolved. This CDR3 comprises 13 residues. Germline CDR1 KGHPV, CDR2 FQNQEV (reference sequence). V was shortened by 5 bases and J by 0 bases, with 6 bases between the two germline ends. Partial CDR3 DNA: TGTGCCAGCAGTGCGACAAACCAAGACACCCAGTAC. Protein: CASSATNQDTQY. The CDR3 in its entirety is CASSATNQDTQYF.

With respect to this clone: Each gene name is a mouse one. The read falls 1 residue short of the CDR3 end, and the missing part is taken from the germline J gene. The chain uses TRBV3 and TRBJ2-5, with TRBD2 identical over 7 bases. The germline gives CDR1 SNHLY, CDR2 FYNGKV (reference sequence). The CDR3 is made up of 14 amino acids. V lost 3 bases and J lost 1; bases outside the gene matches: 1. CDR3: CASSFWGDQDTQYF. The CDR3 DNA, read in part, is TGTGCCAGCAGCTTTTGGGGGGACCAAGACACCCAGTAC. The full variable domain, in which reference TRBV3 and TRBJ2-5 provide the parts outside the CDR3, is GPKVLQIPSHQIIDMGQMVTLNCDPVSNHLYFYWYKQILGQQMEFLVNFYNGKVMEKSKLFKDQFSVERPDGSYFTLKIQPTALEDSAVYFCASSFWGDQDTQYFGPGTRLLVL.

A note on this clone: Gene names and germline match the mouse. The CDR3 end lies 1 residue beyond the end of the read and is filled in from the germline J gene. This chain uses TRBV26 with TRBJ2-7; 9 nucleotides match TRBD1. The CDR3 spans 14 residues. Trimming at V came to 5 bases and at J to 3 bases, leaving 5 bases not matched to a gene. In germline, CDR1 is KGHPV, CDR2 FQNQEV (reference sequence). CDR3 residues: CASSTQTGGYEQYF. CDR3 bases read: TGTGCCAGCAGTACACAGACAGGGGGCTATGAACAGTAC.

On this clone: Gene names denote mouse genes. The CDR3 end lies 1 residue beyond the end of the read and is filled in from the germline J gene. The chain couples TRBV26 to TRBJ1-3; D is possibly TRBD1 (6 bases). The CDR3 sequence is 14 residues long. V lost 5 bases, J lost 0 bases, and 8 bases lay in between. Germline CDR1 reads KGHPV; CDR2 reads FQNQEV (reference sequence). The covered CDR3 bases are TGTGCCAGCAGTGGGACAATTTCTGGAAATACGCTCTAT. This encodes CASSGTISGNTLY. The whole CDR3 reads CASSGTISGNTLYF. The full variable domain, with the rest looked up from reference TRBV26 and TRBJ1-3, is NSKVIQTPRYLVKGQGQKAKMRCIPEKGHPVVFWYQQNKNNEFKFLINFQNQEVLQQIDMTEKRFSAECPSNSPCSLEIQSSEAGDSALYLCASSGTISGNTLYFGEGSRLIVV.

About this clone: Each gene name is a mouse one. The read ends 1 residue shy of where the CDR3 ends; the end is completed using the germline J gene. This chain uses TRBV26 with TRBJ2-7; D not certain. There are 13 residues in the CDR3. Trimming cost V 0 bases and J 4 bases, with 7 bases left between them. Germline-derived CDR1 and CDR2 are KGHPV and FQNQEV (reference sequence). The CDR3 sequence is CASSLSRGYEQYF. CDR3 DNA (partial): TGTGCCAGCAGTCTGTCGAGAGGTTATGAACAGTAC.

Worth noting for this clone: The gene names here belong to mouse. The DNA ends 1 residue before the CDR3 does, and the rest of the CDR3 is filled in from the germline J gene. The rearrangement joins TRBV3 to TRBJ2-4, with D maybe TRBD1 (5 bases). Trimming took 2 bases from V and 2 from J, leaving 8 bases between them. Germline V lookup: CDR1 SNHLY, CDR2 FYNGKV (reference sequence). This CDR3 contains 14 residues. CDR3 DNA, as far as it was read: TGTGCCAGCAGCTTACAGGGTGATCAAAACACCTTGTAC. It is translated as CASSLQGDQNTLY. The whole CDR3 sequence is CASSLQGDQNTLYF.

Turning to this clone: Here the gene names and germline are mouse. Read sequence stops 1 residue before the CDR3 end, and the germline J gene provides the missing end. The rearrangement uses TRBV3 and TRBJ2-2; D not resolved. Trimming shortened V by 5 bases and J by 0 bases, and 7 bases separated the two germline ends. CDR3 length: 14 amino acids. Germline-derived CDR1 and CDR2 are SNHLY and FYNGKV (reference sequence). The CDR3 DNA, read in part, is TGTGCCAGCAGCCCGAACTCAAACACCGGGCAGCTCTAC. As protein: CASSPNSNTGQLY. The full CDR3 protein is CASSPNSNTGQLYF.

To note about this clone: The gene symbols are mouse symbols. Coverage ceases 1 residue before the CDR3 finishes, and the germline J gene fills in the end. The chain joins TRBV19 to TRBJ2-4; D possibly corresponds to TRBD1 (5 bases). This CDR3 spans 14 amino acids. In germline, CDR1 is FNHDT, CDR2 SITEND (reference sequence). Between the trimmed V and J ends, which lost 5 bases and 0 bases, there was a span of 10 bases. The covered CDR3 bases are TGTGCCAGCAGGCAAGACAGCAGTCAAAACACCTTGTAC. Amino acid sequence: CASRQDSSQNTLY. The entire CDR3 is CASRQDSSQNTLYF.

As regards this clone: Mouse gene names apply. The read stops 1 residue short of the end of the CDR3; the missing end is completed from the germline J gene. Other nucleotide sequences from this sample produce the same CDR3. This chain connects TRBV26 to TRBJ2-7; 11 nucleotides match TRBD1. J was trimmed by 1 base and V by 3 bases; bases with no gene match: 2. In germline, CDR1 is KGHPV, CDR2 FQNQEV (reference sequence). CDR3 size: 15 residues. The DNA read from the CDR3 is TGTGCCAGCAGTCTCGGGACAGGGGGGTCCTATGAACAGTAC. Amino acid sequence: CASSLGTGGSYEQY. In full, the CDR3 reads CASSLGTGGSYEQYF.

By share, this clone ranks as medium-sized. The gene symbols are mouse symbols. The read ends 1 residue shy of where the CDR3 ends; the end is completed using the germline J gene. The V and J genes are TRBV23 and TRBJ2-7. From germline, CDR1 is KGHTA and CDR2 FQNQQP. This CDR3 contains 11 residues. The CDR3 spells CSSSRHGEQYF. CDR3 DNA (partial): TGCTCCAGCAGTCGGCATGGAGAACAGTAC.

As for this clone: Gene names and germline match the mouse. The read ends 1 residue early relative to the CDR3; the germline J gene fills the gap. The rearrangement uses TRBV13-3 and TRBJ1-5; D is possibly TRBD1 (5 bases). The ends were cut back, 0 bases at V and 1 base at J, with 8 bases in the middle. CDR3 size: 15 residues. Germline V gene data show CDR1 as NNHDY and CDR2 as SYVADS. CDR3 residues: CASSDAGRNNQAPLF. Incomplete CDR3 DNA: TGTGCCAGCAGTGATGCAGGGAGGAACAACCAGGCTCCGCTT.